These 32 T cell receptor beta chains originate from one sample sequenced in a study of CD8+CD57+ T cells in acquired aplastic anemia. CDR3 and TCR beta VDJ profiling relied on genomic DNA as the template. TCRdb independently ran MiXCR on the reads; one entry per CDR3 protein. In the table there are roughly 64,000 distinct CDR3 sequences, over 45% of which are singletons. The sample taken for sequencing was sorted CD4+, CD8+, or CD8+CD57+ T cells (not recorded which) from PBMCs. The receptors were sampled from a human donor in good health, serving as a control.

The chain couples TRBV10-3 to TRBJ1-1, with D unclear. The V gene lost 6 bases and the J gene lost 5 bases, with 10 bases spanning the gap. This CDR3 comprises 12 residues. Germline V gives CDR1 ENHRY, CDR2 SYGVKD. Here the CDR3 reads CAIRGSKTEAFF. In DNA form, the CDR3 reads TGTGCCATCAGGGGCAGTAAAACTGAAGCTTTCTTT.

The rearrangement links TRBV29-1 to TRBJ2-3; 8 bases match TRBD2. Per the germline V gene, CDR1 is SQVTM and CDR2 is ANQGSEA. CDR3 length: 15 residues. The J segment lost 0 bases and the V segment lost 6 bases, leaving 8 bases of the junction unmatched. The CDR3 here is CSVGGGTASTDTQYF. The CDR3 region has the DNA TGCAGCGTAGGCGGGGGGACTGCTAGCACAGATACGCAGTATTTT.

Note on this clonotype: The DNA is omitted, as the CDR3 cannot be located on it reliably, and the CDR3 follows TCRdb's listing. The rearrangement uses TRBV15 and TRBJ2-7; no check of the table's D call, TRBD1, against the DNA was made. The CDR3 length is 20 residues, termini included. Germline CDR1 is LNHNV and CDR2 is YYDKDF (reference sequence). The CDR3 sequence is CATSIYLCSVEGQGGYEQYF.

The V gene is TRBV29-1, the J gene TRBJ1-6; TRBD1 aligns across 7 bases. CDR1 is SQVTM, CDR2 ANQGSEA, per germline. The CDR3 runs 13 residues. The ends lost 4 bases at V and 10 bases at J; junction bases unmatched: 7. CDR3 DNA sequence: TGCAGCGTTGGCGCCGACAGGGACTCACCCCTCCACTTT. Amino acids: CSVGADRDSPLHF.

This clonotype was found a few times. V is TRBV30 and J is TRBJ1-3, with D tentatively TRBD1 (5 bases). Trimming removed 4 bases at V and 0 bases at J, with 19 bases between. CDR1 and CDR2 from the germline V gene are GTSNPN and SVGIG (reference sequence). The length of the CDR3 is 17 residues. The CDR3 bases are TGTGCCTGGATTCGACAGTTCGACTTGTCCTCTGGAAACACCATATATTTT. This codes for CAWIRQFDLSSGNTIYF.

This clonotype was seen ten or more times. J is TRBJ2-7 and V is TRBV2; D might be TRBD2 (5 bases). Trimming removed 6 bases from V and 0 bases from J, with 15 bases in between. The CDR3 is 15 amino acids. The germline V gene encodes CDR1 SNHLY and CDR2 FYNNEI. CDR3 sequence reads: CASSNVGLDSYEQYF. CDR3 nucleotide sequence: TGTGCCAGCAGCAACGTTGGACTCGACTCCTACGAGCAGTACTTC.

The sample holds many counts of this clonotype. The V gene is TRBV7-8, the J gene TRBJ1-4, with TRBD1 as a possible D gene (6 bases). This CDR3 has 14 amino acids. Trimming left V 3 bases short and J 5 bases short, with 10 bases between. The V gene's germline CDR1 is SGHVS and CDR2 FQNEAQ. CDR3 bases: TGTGCCAGCAGCTTCACAGGGCTAAATGAAAAACTGTTTTTT. It is translated as CASSFTGLNEKLFF.

The chain has TRBV10-3 and TRBJ2-2, with D possibly TRBD2 on 5 matching bases. This CDR3 comprises 18 residues. CDR1 and CDR2 (germline): ENHRY, SYGVKD. V was pared by 1 base and J by 1 base, with 16 bases between. Written as DNA, the CDR3 is TGTGCCATCAGTGAGTATGGTACAGAGGGCAGGAACACCGGGGAGCTGTTTTTT. This encodes CAISEYGTEGRNTGELFF.

The chain links TRBV19 to TRBJ2-2, with TRBD2 matching over 7 bases. This CDR3 is built from 15 residues. V was clipped by 6 bases and J by 2 bases; unmatched bases: 6. Germline loops: CDR1 LNHDA, CDR2 SQIVND (reference sequence). CDR3 nucleotide sequence: TGTGCCAGTAGAAACCTAGCGGCAAACACCGGGGAGCTGTTTTTT. Translating it yields CASRNLAANTGELFF.

The chain joins TRBV12-5 to TRBJ1-1; D is ambiguous. The germline V gene encodes CDR1 LGHNT and CDR2 FRNRAP. V shed 4 bases and J shed 0 bases, with 9 bases lying between them. CDR3 size: 14 residues. The CDR3 loop reads CASGSTNMNTEAFF. Written as DNA, the CDR3 is TGTGCTAGTGGTTCGACCAACATGAACACTGAAGCTTTCTTT.

This clonotype was seen at least ten times. V usage is TRBV19 and J usage is TRBJ1-3; perhaps TRBD1 as D (5 bases). Looked up from germline, CDR1 is LNHDA and CDR2 is SQIVND (reference sequence). V was cut by 7 bases and J by 2 bases, with 18 bases left in between. The CDR3 is made up of 16 amino acids. The CDR3 loop is CASTPGDTGAGNTIYF. Written as DNA, the CDR3 is TGTGCCAGTACCCCTGGGGATACGGGGGCTGGAAACACCATATATTTT.

This chain connects TRBV25-1 to TRBJ1-6, with 8 bases fitting TRBD1. J gave up 10 bases and V 2 bases, and 7 bases lay outside the gene matches. The CDR3 consists of 15 residues. Germline V gene sequence: CDR1 MGHDK, CDR2 SYGVNS. The CDR3 bases are TGTGCCAGCAGTGAACGGGACAGGAATGGGTCACCCCTCCACTTT. Amino acid sequence: CASSERDRNGSPLHF.

V is TRBV24-1 and J is TRBJ2-7; D ambiguous. The CDR3 extends over 13 amino acids. Trimming pared 4 bases from V and 4 bases from J, leaving 10 bases between. The V gene's germline CDR1 is KGHDR and CDR2 SFDVKD. The CDR3 nucleotides are TGTGCCACCAGTGAATCGGGCCAGTACGAGCAGTACTTC. Translated, it gives CATSESGQYEQYF.

The chain has TRBV7-9 and TRBJ2-2; weak D call: TRBD2 (5 bases). The CDR3 length is 13 residues. V shed 6 bases and J shed 5 bases, with 10 bases lying between them. Germline CDR1 and CDR2: SEHNR and FQNEAQ (reference sequence). The CDR3 sequence: CASSGRGTGELFF. DNA for the CDR3: TGTGCCAGCAGTGGTCGGGGAACCGGGGAGCTGTTTTTT.

The chain has TRBV15 and TRBJ1-5, with D perhaps matching TRBD1 (6 bases). Germline CDR1 is LNHNV and CDR2 is YYDKDF (reference sequence). V was shortened by 1 base and J by 4 bases, with 11 bases between the two germline ends. The CDR3 length is 15 residues. CDR3 in amino acids: CATSRAGQGNQPQHF. DNA of the CDR3: TGTGCCACCAGCAGAGCCGGGCAGGGGAATCAGCCCCAGCATTTT.

The CDR3, as DNA: TGTGCCAGCACCCTTTCACAGGGGGGAGGCACCATATATTTT. Translation: CASTLSQGGGTIYF. The chain is built from TRBV11-2 and TRBJ1-3; 8 bases align to TRBD1. The CDR3 contains 14 residues. In germline, CDR1 is SGHAT, CDR2 FQNNGV. The V segment lost 7 bases and the J segment 9 bases; nucleotides outside the gene matches: 11.

V is TRBV7-8 and J is TRBJ2-5; 8 positions match TRBD1. Germline V gene sequence: CDR1 SGHVS, CDR2 FQNEAQ. This CDR3 spans 13 amino acids. J lost 5 bases, V lost 7 bases, and 6 bases had no gene match. The CDR3 protein is CASTTRTGETQYF. In DNA, the CDR3 is TGTGCCAGCACCACCCGGACAGGGGAGACCCAGTACTTC.

There are a few counts of this clonotype. Because it lacks the conserved phenylalanine or tryptophan at the end, this CDR3 is likely a read error. The genes are TRBV15 and TRBJ1-1; 8 bases map to TRBD1. Germline CDR1 is LNHNV and CDR2 is YYDKDF (reference sequence). The CDR3 extends over 15 amino acids. The CDR3 sequence is CAASRDLHRGTEAFL. The CDR3 nucleotides are TGTGCCGCCAGCAGAGATTTACACAGGGGGACTGAAGCTTTCCTT.

In regard to this clonotype: A junction end diverges from the germline sequence, so it may reflect a read error. The chain employs TRBV24-1 and TRBJ2-1; D is perhaps TRBD1 (6 bases). The germline V gene encodes CDR1 KGHDR and CDR2 SFDVKD. The CDR3 has 13 residues. The CDR3 spells CATSDWDNNEQLF. The CDR3 DNA reads TGTGCCACCAGTGATTGGGACAACAATGAGCAGCTCTTC.

V is TRBV25-1 and J is TRBJ2-5; D perhaps matches TRBD1 (5 bases). The CDR3 covers 14 residues. V was trimmed by 4 bases and J by 1 base, leaving 10 bases between them. The V gene's germline CDR1 is MGHDK and CDR2 SYGVNS. The CDR3 sequence: CASSGDSSQETQYF. Written as DNA, the CDR3 is TGTGCCAGCAGTGGAGACAGCAGCCAAGAGACCCAGTACTTC.

This clonotype is categorized as medium-sized (0.01 to 0.1%). This chain's CDR3 is CSGRTSGYNEQFF. The CDR3 DNA follows: TGCAGCGGAAGGACTAGCGGTTACAATGAGCAGTTCTTC. This chain links TRBV29-1 with TRBJ2-1, with TRBD2 identical over 10 bases. The length of the CDR3 is 13 residues. CDR1 and CDR2 (germline): SQVTM, ANQGSEA. Trimming took 7 bases from V and 4 from J; bases not matched to a gene: 4.

This clonotype was seen repeatedly, ten times or more. The V and J genes are TRBV6-1 and TRBJ1-1; D not certain. Trimming left V 7 bases short and J 1 base short, with 13 bases between. Germline CDR1 MNHNS, CDR2 SASEGT. The CDR3 totals 14 residues. The CDR3: CASTPDYSNTEAFF. The CDR3 DNA reads TGTGCCAGCACTCCCGATTATTCGAACACTGAAGCTTTCTTT.

J is TRBJ1-1 and V is TRBV5-1, with 11 bases identical to TRBD1. V trimming: 5 bases; J trimming: 4 bases; junction bases outside the gene matches: 10. There are 16 residues in the CDR3. CDR1 is SGHRS and CDR2 is YFSETQ in the germline V gene. The CDR3 region has the DNA TGCGCCAGCAGAACAACGGGACAGGGGGGGAGCACTGAAGCTTTCTTT. It codes for CASRTTGQGGSTEAFF.

In its sample, this clonotype was seen many times. V and J are TRBV9 and TRBJ2-7; 7 bases agree with TRBD2. Unmatched junction bases numbered 7, after V lost 4 bases and J lost 3 bases. The CDR3 extends over 14 amino acids. Germline CDR1 is SGDLS and CDR2 is YYNGEE. In DNA form, the CDR3 reads TGTGCCAGCAGCCCCCAGGCTAGCGGCTACGAGCAGTACTTC. It codes for CASSPQASGYEQYF.

This clonotype was recorded at least ten times. The V call is TRBV6-1, the J call TRBJ2-7, with TRBD2 matching 13 bases. Looked up from germline, CDR1 is MNHNS and CDR2 is SASEGT. The CDR3 is made up of 16 amino acids. V dropped 4 bases and J dropped 5; count of bases not matched to a gene: 8. CDR3 DNA: TGTGCCAGCAGTGCACTAGCGGGAGGGCGCTTCGACGAGCAGTACTTC. As protein: CASSALAGGRFDEQYF.

This clonotype appeared once. The V and J genes are TRBV20-1 and TRBJ2-7, with 7 positions matching TRBD1. CDR1 DFQATT and CDR2 SNEGSKA come from the germline V gene (reference sequence). The CDR3 is made up of 14 amino acids. V shed 2 bases and J 3 bases; nucleotides not matched to a gene: 7. CDR3 in amino acids: CSARRKGTVYEQYF. In DNA, the CDR3 is TGCAGTGCTAGACGGAAGGGGACAGTCTACGAGCAGTACTTC.

This clonotype was observed a single time. The chain is built from TRBV2 and TRBJ2-7; possible D gene TRBD1, 6 bases. V dropped 4 bases and J dropped 7 bases, with 17 bases sitting between them. The CDR3 is 14 residues long. From germline, CDR1 is SNHLY and CDR2 FYNNEI. The CDR3 DNA reads as TGTGCCAGCAGTGGCGGACAGCCTCTGGCGGAGCAGTACGTC. Translating gives CASSGGQPLAEQYV.

The V and J genes are TRBV7-2 and TRBJ2-5, with TRBD2 matching 9 bases. CDR3 size: 15 residues. The V gene's germline CDR1 is SGHTA and CDR2 FQGNSA. V dropped 0 bases and J dropped 5; count of bases not matched to a gene: 4. The DNA of the CDR3 is TGTGCCAGCAGCTTAGCGCGACTAGCGGTCGAGACCCAGTACTTC. Residues: CASSLARLAVETQYF.

This clonotype occurred many times. V usage is TRBV5-1 and J usage is TRBJ1-1; D perhaps matches TRBD1 (5 bases). The CDR3 has 13 residues. The V and J ends lost 9 bases and 0 bases respectively, with 12 bases between them. CDR1 is SGHRS and CDR2 is YFSETQ in the germline V gene. The CDR3 DNA reads TGCGCCACCTCAAGGGGTATGAACACTGAAGCTTTCTTT. Translation: CATSRGMNTEAFF.

This clonotype was seen at least ten times. The chain combines TRBV7-6 with TRBJ2-2; 8 nucleotides align to TRBD2. The V segment lost 1 base and the J segment 6 bases; nucleotides outside the gene matches: 4. CDR1 SGHVS and CDR2 FNYEAQ come from the germline V gene. The CDR3 totals 15 residues. The CDR3 protein is CASSLGASGSGELFF. CDR3 sequence (DNA): TGTGCCAGCAGCTTAGGGGCTAGCGGGTCCGGGGAGCTGTTTTTT.

The chain combines TRBV25-1 with TRBJ1-2; D unresolved. This CDR3 is built from 11 residues. The V gene lost 0 bases and the J gene lost 8 bases, with 4 bases spanning the gap. Germline V lookup: CDR1 MGHDK, CDR2 SYGVNS. The chain's CDR3 is CASSEYEGYTF. DNA for the CDR3: TGTGCCAGCAGTGAATACGAGGGCTACACCTTC.

The J gene is TRBJ1-2, the V gene TRBV10-2; 12 nucleotides agree with TRBD1. The CDR3 sequence is 16 residues long. CDR1 WSHSY and CDR2 SAAADI come from the germline V gene. The junction had 11 bases not matched to a gene; V was cut back by 4 bases and J by 8 bases. The CDR3 here is CASSGGPGQGAGGYTF. In DNA, the CDR3 is TGCGCCAGCAGTGGGGGACCGGGACAGGGGGCGGGAGGCTACACCTTC.